This TCR beta chain was sequenced in a study of PD-1 blockade in mismatch repair-deficient tumors. On the study more broadly: All were previously treated, progressing patients with around eleven mismatch repair-deficient cancer types. General study findings and limits: After pembrolizumab, tumor-resident clones rose rapidly, then generally contracted before radiologic responses.

From germline, CDR1 is SEHNR and CDR2 FQNEAQ (reference sequence). The CDR3 sequence is 11 residues long. V was shortened by 5 bases and J by 10 bases, with 11 bases between the two germline ends. Only in-frame clones appear in the TCRdb table, and some are missing; sequencing was by immunoSEQ multiplex PCR. The sample lists 120,000 or so clones, about 88% occurring once. As regards this clone: Its specificity is not known.

Every patient had mismatch repair deficiency by PCR or immunohistochemistry. TCR sequencing covered a few patients who responded to pembrolizumab. The V and J genes are TRBV7-9 and TRBJ1-2, with no clear D. Sequencing used peripheral blood, obtained 44 weeks after starting pembrolizumab. This sequence originates from an adult with mismatch repair-deficient cancer. The CDR3 nucleotides are TGTGCCAGCAGCCCCAGGACCTTCTACACCTTC. It translates to CASSPRTFYTF.